A single sample gave rise to the 3 T cell receptor beta chains below, sequenced in a study of T cell responses to AZD1222 COVID-19 vaccine. The table came from immunoSEQ multiplex PCR; TCRdb's copy has only in-frame clones and leaves some out. The data show about 42,000 clones, with roughly 83% seen just once and approximately 20% held by the top ten. Sample: peripheral blood, taken 28 days after the second AZD1222 dose. These receptors were taken from an adult who received the AZD1222 COVID-19 vaccine.

This clone was found once. The chain is built from TRBV6-5 and TRBJ1-4; D ambiguous. CDR3 length: 14 residues. The V and J ends lost 3 bases and 3 bases respectively, with 8 bases between them. Germline-derived CDR1 and CDR2 are MNHEY and SVGAGI. CDR3 amino acids: CASSYSSSNEKLFF. The CDR3 DNA reads as TGTGCCAGCAGTTATAGCAGCTCTAATGAAAAACTGTTTTTT.

V is TRBV24-1 and J is TRBJ2-1, with TRBD1 matching over 10 bases. CDR3 length equals 15 residues. V shed 7 bases and J 8 bases; nucleotides not matched to a gene: 10. Germline V gene sequence: CDR1 KGHDR, CDR2 SFDVKD. In nucleotides, the CDR3 is TGTGCCACCAGCCGAGGACAGGGGGGTTCCGATGAGCAGTTCTTC. The encoded protein is CATSRGQGGSDEQFF.

The CDR3 coding sequence is TGTGCCAGCAGCGTCCCGGACAGGGAGCAAGAGACCCAGTACTTC. This gives the protein CASSVPDREQETQYF. The rearrangement links TRBV5-4 to TRBJ2-5; 8 bases map to TRBD1. The CDR3 runs to 15 residues. J gave up 2 bases and V 4 bases, and 7 bases lay outside the gene matches. Germline V gene data show CDR1 as SGHNT and CDR2 as YYREEE (reference sequence). Looking up the rest from reference TRBV5-4 and TRBJ2-5 gives the full variable domain: ETGVTQSPTHLIKTRGQQVTLRCSSQSGHNTVSWYQQALGQGPQFIFQYYREEENGRGNFPPRFSGLQFPNYSSELNVNALELDDSALYLCASSVPDREQETQYFGPGTRLLVL.